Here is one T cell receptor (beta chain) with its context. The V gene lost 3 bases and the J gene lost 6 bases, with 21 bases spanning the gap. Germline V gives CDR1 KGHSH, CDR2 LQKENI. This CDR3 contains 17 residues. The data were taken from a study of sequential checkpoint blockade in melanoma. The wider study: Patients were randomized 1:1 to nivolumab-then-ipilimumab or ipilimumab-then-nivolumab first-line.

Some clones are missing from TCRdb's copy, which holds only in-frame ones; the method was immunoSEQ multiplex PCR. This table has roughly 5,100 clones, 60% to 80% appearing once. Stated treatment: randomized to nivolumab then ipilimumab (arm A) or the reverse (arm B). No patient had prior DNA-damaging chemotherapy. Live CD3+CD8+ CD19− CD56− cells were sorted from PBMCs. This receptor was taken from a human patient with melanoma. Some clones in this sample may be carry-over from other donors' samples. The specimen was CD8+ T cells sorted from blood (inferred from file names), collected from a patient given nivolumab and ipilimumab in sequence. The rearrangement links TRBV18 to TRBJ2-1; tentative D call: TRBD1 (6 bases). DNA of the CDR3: TGTGCCAGCTCACCCACCACAGACAGGAGCCGTGGCAATGAGCAGTTCTTC. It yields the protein CASSPTTDRSRGNEQFF.